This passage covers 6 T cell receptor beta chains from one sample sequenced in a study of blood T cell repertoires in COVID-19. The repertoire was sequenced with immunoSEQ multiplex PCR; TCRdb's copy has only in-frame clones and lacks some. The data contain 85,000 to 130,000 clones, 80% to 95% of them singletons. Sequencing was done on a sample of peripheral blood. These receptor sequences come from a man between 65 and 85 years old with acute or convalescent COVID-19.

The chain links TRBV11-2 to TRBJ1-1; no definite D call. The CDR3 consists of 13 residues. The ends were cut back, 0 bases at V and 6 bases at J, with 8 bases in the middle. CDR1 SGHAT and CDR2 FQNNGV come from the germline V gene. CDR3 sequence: CASSLDRESEAFF. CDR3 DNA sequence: TGTGCCAGCAGCTTAGACCGGGAATCTGAAGCTTTCTTT.

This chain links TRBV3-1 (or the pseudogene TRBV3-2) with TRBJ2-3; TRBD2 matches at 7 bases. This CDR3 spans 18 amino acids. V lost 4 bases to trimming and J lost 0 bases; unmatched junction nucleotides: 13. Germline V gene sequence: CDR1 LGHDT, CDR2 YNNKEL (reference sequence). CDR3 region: CASSPTERDPSSTDTQYF. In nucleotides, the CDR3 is TGTGCCAGCAGCCCCACGGAGCGGGACCCCTCTAGCACAGATACGCAGTATTTT.

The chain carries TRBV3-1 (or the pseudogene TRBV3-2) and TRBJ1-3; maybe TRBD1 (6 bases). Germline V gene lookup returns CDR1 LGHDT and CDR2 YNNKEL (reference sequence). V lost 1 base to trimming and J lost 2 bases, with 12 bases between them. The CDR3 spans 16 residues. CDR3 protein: CASSQGGGRAGNTIYF. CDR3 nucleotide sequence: TGTGCCAGCAGCCAAGGGGGGGGGCGAGCTGGAAACACCATATATTTT.

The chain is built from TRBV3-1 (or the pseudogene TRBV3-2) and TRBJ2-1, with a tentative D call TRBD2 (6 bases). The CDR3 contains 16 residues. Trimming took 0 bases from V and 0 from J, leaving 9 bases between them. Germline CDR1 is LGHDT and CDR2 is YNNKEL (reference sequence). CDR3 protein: CASSQEWRGSYNEQFF. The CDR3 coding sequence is TGTGCCAGCAGCCAAGAGTGGCGGGGCTCCTACAATGAGCAGTTCTTC.

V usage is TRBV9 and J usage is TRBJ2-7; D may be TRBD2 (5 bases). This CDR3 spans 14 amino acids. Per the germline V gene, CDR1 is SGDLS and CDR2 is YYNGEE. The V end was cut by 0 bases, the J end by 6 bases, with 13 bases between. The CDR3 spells CASSVGSGTGEQYF. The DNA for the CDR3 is TGTGCCAGCAGCGTAGGGTCGGGAACGGGCGAGCAGTACTTC. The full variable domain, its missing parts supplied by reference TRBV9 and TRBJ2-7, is DSGVTQTPKHLITATGQRVTLRCSPRSGDLSVYWYQQSLDQGLQFLIQYYNGEERAKGNILERFSAQQFPDLHSELNLSSLELGDSALYFCASSVGSGTGEQYFGPGTRLTVT.

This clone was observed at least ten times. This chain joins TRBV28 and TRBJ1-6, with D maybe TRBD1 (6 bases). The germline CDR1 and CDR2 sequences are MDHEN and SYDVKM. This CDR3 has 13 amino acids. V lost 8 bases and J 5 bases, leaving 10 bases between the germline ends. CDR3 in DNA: TGTGCCAGCCGGGACACAAATAATTCACCCCTCCACTTT. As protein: CASRDTNNSPLHF.